The entry that follows covers one T cell receptor (beta chain) sequence. Its matching antigen is unknown. The data were obtained in a study of cytomegalovirus exposure and HLA in healthy donors. Study-wide results and caveats: Owing to their indistinguishability, certain V segments, notably TRBV6-2 and TRBV6-3, were excluded. Among donors in an Asian-associated ancestry cluster, a later analysis reportedly found fewer N-insertions than the roughly 700-donor mean.

Trimming shortened V by 10 bases and J by 4 bases, and 22 bases separated the two germline ends. The V gene's germline CDR1 is MGHDK and CDR2 SYGVNS. The CDR3 has 16 amino acids. Vbeta (60) and Jbeta (13) primers were used in the PCR. Clones were read by immunoSEQ multiplex PCR, and TCRdb kept only the in-frame ones, dropping some. The table shows about 140,000 clones, with around four fifths occurring only once. The sequence was obtained from a woman aged 60-75 years in good health and CMV-seropositive. The sample was PBMCs. This chain links TRBV25-1 with TRBJ1-4, with D maybe TRBD1 (6 bases). The CDR3 coding sequence is TGTGCCACCTCAGCCGAGAGGACAGCCTATAATGAAAAACTGTTTTTT. This sequence encodes CATSAERTAYNEKLFF.